The clone carrying this TCR beta chain was counted at least ten times. The data originate from a study of post-analysis software for immune sequencing data. Every TCR beta cDNA library bore unique molecular identifiers. TCRdb independently ran MiXCR on the PCR reads; one entry per CDR3 protein. The data hold approximately 180,000 distinct CDR3 sequences, with 30% observed a single time. Material for sequencing was blood. This receptor was taken from a girl between 5 and 17 years old with multiple sclerosis.

CDR3 in DNA: TGTGCTAGTGGACACACCATGGTTTACCAATACGAGCAGTACTTC. Its protein is CASGHTMVYQYEQYF. V is TRBV12-5 and J is TRBJ2-7; no clear D gene. The V end was cut by 6 bases, the J end by 4 bases, with 19 bases between. Germline V gives CDR1 LGHNT, CDR2 FRNRAP. The CDR3 is 15 amino acids.